The 32 T cell receptor beta chains below were found in one sample sequenced in a study of blood T cells in healthy people across ages (dated by TCRdb to about 2015). The receptor library was made with 5' RACE. A second roughly 6 to 11 cycle PCR used a sample-barcoded 5' primer and a J-beta primer mix. TCRdb trimmed the raw reads at Q25, called clones with MiXCR and kept productive beta chains. Every entry covers one CDR3 protein and lists the most common genes and DNA from its rows. Present in this sample are roughly 1.9 million distinct CDR3 sequences, about 39% of which were seen just once. Of the sample, roughly 23% is held by the ten largest clones. Sequencing was done on a sample of blood. These receptors all come from a human donor in good health.

This clonotype was counted ten times or more. The chain joins TRBV7-3 to TRBJ2-5; 9 nucleotides match TRBD2. With V trimmed by 3 bases and J by 5 bases, 7 bases remained unmatched. The germline V gene encodes CDR1 SGHTA and CDR2 FQGTGA. This CDR3 comprises 15 residues. The DNA for the CDR3 is TGTGCCAGCAGCTTGTCGGGACTAGCTTCGGAGACCCAGTACTTC. Translated: CASSLSGLASETQYF.

This clonotype was detected a few times. The chain has TRBV12-3 or TRBV12-4 and TRBJ2-7; D not resolved. V lost 4 bases and J 5 bases, leaving 12 bases between the germline ends. The CDR3 is 13 amino acids. CDR3 sequence reads: CASSYLLGNEQYF. CDR3 in DNA: TGTGCCAGCAGTTACCTCCTCGGAAACGAGCAGTACTTC.

The chain combines TRBV9 with TRBJ2-7; the match to TRBD2 covers 10 bases. V lost 3 bases to trimming and J lost 2 bases; unmatched junction nucleotides: 5. The length of the CDR3 is 15 residues. Looked up from germline, CDR1 is SGDLS and CDR2 is YYNGEE. CDR3 nucleotide sequence: TGTGCCAGCAGCGAGAGGAGCGGGGGGGCCTACGAGCAGTACTTC. Its protein is CASSERSGGAYEQYF.

Concerning this clonotype itself: Sequence at one end of the junction differs from germline and may be a read error. V usage is TRBV5-1 and J usage is TRBJ1-5, with D maybe TRBD1 (5 bases). Per germline, CDR1 SGHRS and CDR2 YFSETQ. The CDR3 sequence is 14 residues long. CDR3 in amino acids: CASNLSGLNQPQHF. The DNA for the CDR3 is TGCGCCAGCAACTTGTCAGGGTTGAATCAGCCCCAGCATTTT.

DNA for the CDR3: TGTGCCAGCAGCCAAGTTGGGGGGGTCACAACCTACGAGCAGTACTTC. Amino acids: CASSQVGGVTTYEQYF. The chain recombines TRBV3-1 with TRBJ2-7, with 7 bases lining up with TRBD2. The CDR3 extends over 16 amino acids. The J segment lost 2 bases and the V segment lost 1 base, leaving 8 bases of the junction unmatched. CDR1 and CDR2 from the germline V gene are LGHDT and YNNKEL (reference sequence).

The genes are TRBV5-1 and TRBJ1-1; tentative D call: TRBD1 (5 bases). CDR1 SGHRS and CDR2 YFSETQ come from the germline V gene. The V gene lost 0 bases and the J gene lost 10 bases, with 10 bases spanning the gap. The CDR3 runs 12 residues. The DNA for the CDR3 is TGCGCCAGCAGCTTGGAGGTAGGGGTAGCTTTCTTT. The encoded protein is CASSLEVGVAFF.

This clonotype turned up a few times. This rearrangement joins TRBV30 to TRBJ2-6; TRBD1 might be the D (6 bases). V dropped 4 bases and J dropped 0 bases, with 10 bases sitting between them. The CDR3 contains 15 residues. Germline loops: CDR1 GTSNPN, CDR2 SVGIG (reference sequence). The CDR3, as DNA: TGTGCCTGGAAGGGGGTTTACTCTGGGGCCAACGTCCTGACTTTC. Its translation is CAWKGVYSGANVLTF.

The sample holds many counts of this clonotype. This chain uses TRBV28 with TRBJ2-7; TRBD2 might be the D (5 bases). Per germline, CDR1 MDHEN and CDR2 SYDVKM. Trimming cost V 7 bases and J 7 bases, with 23 bases left between them. The length of the CDR3 is 15 residues. CDR3 coding DNA: TGTGCCAGCACCCCCGCCTCCTTGGTCTCGGGGGAGCAGTACTTC. The encoded protein is CASTPASLVSGEQYF.

The V call is TRBV6-5, the J call TRBJ1-1; D gene ambiguous. The V end lost 5 bases, the J end lost 0 bases, and 13 bases lay between the germline ends. The CDR3 sequence is 15 residues long. Per germline, CDR1 MNHEY and CDR2 SVGAGI. The CDR3 DNA reads TGTGCCAGCAGTCTCACGAGTGACGTGAACACTGAAGCTTTCTTT. The encoded protein is CASSLTSDVNTEAFF.

The V call is TRBV29-1, the J call TRBJ1-1, with 8 bases identical to TRBD1. With 8 bases clipped from V and 3 bases from J, the junction kept 5 bases outside the gene matches. Germline V CDR1 and CDR2: SQVTM, ANQGSEA. The CDR3 totals 12 residues. The CDR3 region has the DNA TGCAGCACCAACAGGGGGGACACTGAAGCTTTCTTT. This codes for CSTNRGDTEAFF.

The chain employs TRBV7-9 and TRBJ2-1; TRBD2 aligns across 7 bases. V shed 6 bases and J 5 bases; nucleotides not matched to a gene: 10. CDR1 and CDR2 from the germline V gene are SEHNR and FQNEAQ (reference sequence). The CDR3 consists of 15 residues. CDR3 nucleotides: TGTGCCAGCAGTATCTTCCAGCGGGACGACAATGAGCAGTTCTTC. Protein sequence: CASSIFQRDDNEQFF.

In this sample, this clonotype turned up a few times. V and J are TRBV24-1 and TRBJ2-3, with D possibly TRBD1 on 6 matching bases. The CDR3 runs 16 residues. CDR1 KGHDR and CDR2 SFDVKD come from the germline V gene. V was pared by 4 bases and J by 3 bases, with 16 bases between. In DNA, the CDR3 is TGTGCCACCAGTGAACCGGGACACGGGGTGACAGATACGCAGTATTTT. Protein product: CATSEPGHGVTDTQYF.

The rearrangement joins TRBV11-3 to TRBJ1-4; D might be TRBD1 (5 bases). V shed 2 bases and J shed 5 bases, with 9 bases lying between them. Germline V gene sequence: CDR1 SGHNT, CDR2 YENEEA. The CDR3 is 14 amino acids. CDR3 sequence: CASSLRSGNEKLFF. The DNA of the CDR3 is TGTGCCAGCAGCTTAAGGTCAGGGAATGAAAAACTGTTTTTT.

There are many counts of this clonotype. The rearrangement uses TRBV7-2 and TRBJ2-7; 7 bases fit TRBD1. The V and J ends lost 5 bases and 2 bases, in that order; junction bases with no gene match: 6. The CDR3 covers 14 residues. Germline-derived CDR1 and CDR2 are SGHTA and FQGNSA. The CDR3 reads CASSPGDRAYEQYF. The CDR3 coding sequence is TGTGCCAGCAGCCCCGGGGACAGAGCCTACGAGCAGTACTTC.

CDR3 bases: TGTGCCAGCTCAGACCCAGACGGGGAGACCCAGTACTTC. This codes for CASSDPDGETQYF. The chain links TRBV18 to TRBJ2-4; D not resolved. The J call is doubtful: the DNA matches TRBJ2-5 better. The CDR3 has 13 residues. Germline-derived CDR1 and CDR2 are KGHSH and LQKENI.

This chain joins TRBV5-1 and TRBJ2-3; 11 nucleotides line up with TRBD1. With V trimmed by 0 bases and J by 3 bases, 6 bases remained unmatched. From germline, CDR1 is SGHRS and CDR2 YFSETQ. This CDR3 region has 17 residues. The CDR3, as DNA: TGCGCCAGCAGCTTGGTCACCGGGACAGGGGGTACAGATACGCAGTATTTT. Translating gives CASSLVTGTGGTDTQYF. Using reference TRBV5-1 and TRBJ2-3 for the parts outside the CDR3, the full variable domain is KAGVTQTPRYLIKTRGQQVTLSCSPISGHRSVSWYQQTPGQGLQFLFEYFSETQRNKGNFPGRFSGRQFSNSRSEMNVSTLELGDSALYLCASSLVTGTGGTDTQYFGPGTRLTVL.

For the CDR3, the DNA is TGTGCCAGCAGCCCCCGTTTGGGGACAGGGAGGTTAGGCGGTCAGCCCCAGCATTTT. It translates to CASSPRLGTGRLGGQPQHF. The rearrangement links TRBV7-8 to TRBJ1-5; 9 nucleotides agree with TRBD1. CDR1 is SGHVS and CDR2 is FQNEAQ in the germline V gene. V was clipped by 5 bases and J by 6 bases; unmatched bases: 20. The CDR3 is 19 residues long. The variable domain in full, completed from reference TRBV7-8 and TRBJ1-5, reads GAGVSQSPRYKVAKRGQDVALRCDPISGHVSLFWYQQALGQGPEFLTYFQNEAQLDKSGLPSDRFFAERPEGSVSTLKIQRTQQEDSAVYLCASSPRLGTGRLGGQPQHFGDGTRLSIL.

The rearrangement uses TRBV2 and TRBJ1-2; 7 nucleotides align to TRBD1. V gave up 3 bases and J gave up 6 bases; unmatched junction bases: 4. This CDR3 has 13 amino acids. CDR1 and CDR2 (germline): SNHLY, FYNNEI. The CDR3 protein is CASSDQGGDGYTF. The CDR3 bases are TGTGCCAGCAGTGACCAGGGGGGGGATGGCTACACCTTC. The complete variable domain, with remaining parts taken from reference TRBV2 and TRBJ1-2, reads EPEVTQTPSHQVTQMGQEVILRCVPISNHLYFYWYRQILGQKVEFLVSFYNNEISEKSEIFDDQFSVERPDGSNFTLKIRSTKLEDSAMYFCASSDQGGDGYTFGSGTRLTVV.

The rearrangement links TRBV6-1 to TRBJ2-5; TRBD2 matches at 10 bases. V lost 6 bases to trimming and J lost 6 bases; unmatched junction nucleotides: 7. This CDR3 contains 14 residues. Looked up from germline, CDR1 is MNHNS and CDR2 is SASEGT. CDR3 sequence reads: CASRSGGAVKTQYF. The CDR3 nucleotides are TGTGCCAGCAGAAGCGGGGGGGCCGTGAAGACCCAGTACTTC.

The V call is TRBV29-1, the J call TRBJ1-4; TRBD1 matches at 11 bases. Per the germline V gene, CDR1 is SQVTM and CDR2 is ANQGSEA. Unmatched junction bases numbered 8, after V lost 0 bases and J lost 11 bases. The CDR3 contains 15 residues. The CDR3 DNA is TGCAGCGTTGAAGATACCGGGACAGGGGGTTGGAAACTGTTTTTT. Residues: CSVEDTGTGGWKLFF.

V is TRBV20-1 and J is TRBJ2-3; no clear D gene. The CDR3 has 14 amino acids. In germline, CDR1 is DFQATT, CDR2 SNEGSKA (reference sequence). Trimming left V 1 base short and J 5 bases short, with 13 bases between. The CDR3 region has the DNA TGCAGTGCTAGAGCTGAGACGGCAAGAGATACGCAGTATTTT. This sequence encodes CSARAETARDTQYF.

A few counts support this clonotype. The rearrangement links TRBV7-9 to TRBJ1-4; 7 nucleotides line up with TRBD1. The length of the CDR3 is 15 residues. The V and J ends lost 4 bases and 8 bases, in that order; junction bases with no gene match: 10. Germline-derived CDR1 and CDR2 are SEHNR and FQNEAQ (reference sequence). CDR3 coding DNA: TGTGCCAGCAGCTCCTCGACAGGGAGGAGGGAAAAACTGTTTTTT. It codes for CASSSSTGRREKLFF.

This clonotype occurred a few times. With a much larger clone just one base away, this may be a read error. The CDR3 reads CASTWTGNTEAFF. CDR3 in DNA: TGTGCCAGCACCTGGACAGGGAACACTGAAGCTTTCTTT. This chain links TRBV6-1 with TRBJ1-1; 7 nucleotides align to TRBD1. The CDR3 spans 13 residues. The V and J ends lost 7 bases and 1 base, in that order; junction bases with no gene match: 3. CDR1 is MNHNS and CDR2 is SASEGT in the germline V gene.

This clonotype has more than one count but fewer than ten. The CDR3 sequence is CSARVTGRVTDTQYF. CDR3 DNA: TGCAGTGCTAGAGTAACGGGCAGGGTGACAGATACGCAGTATTTT. V gene TRBV20-1 combines with J gene TRBJ2-3; D is perhaps TRBD1 (5 bases). The germline CDR1 and CDR2 sequences are DFQATT and SNEGSKA (reference sequence). CDR3 length: 15 residues. V gave up 1 base and J gave up 3 bases, with 14 bases separating them.

A single count supports this clonotype. This rearrangement joins TRBV29-1 to TRBJ1-2, with D uncertain. The CDR3 runs to 14 residues. CDR1 is SQVTM, CDR2 ANQGSEA, per germline. V was shortened by 3 bases and J by 7 bases, with 18 bases between the two germline ends. The CDR3 sequence: CSVESVLQTVGYTF. In DNA form, the CDR3 reads TGCAGCGTTGAGTCGGTCCTCCAAACTGTTGGCTACACCTTC.

This chain connects TRBV4-2 to TRBJ2-7; D gene uncertain. Trimming shortened V by 0 bases and J by 2 bases, and 8 bases separated the two germline ends. The germline V gene has CDR1 LGHNA and CDR2 YNFKEQ. The CDR3 covers 14 residues. CDR3 DNA sequence: TGTGCCAGCAGCCAAGAACAGAGAGCCTACGAGCAGTACTTC. It specifies CASSQEQRAYEQYF.

This clonotype was counted a few times. This chain uses TRBV7-9 with TRBJ1-2; D might be TRBD1 (5 bases). The CDR3 spans 15 residues. Germline values: CDR1 SEHNR, CDR2 FQNEAQ (reference sequence). V was pared by 0 bases and J by 8 bases, with 16 bases between. The CDR3 DNA reads TGTGCCAGCAGCTTAGCGGCGGGGCCCCTAGTCGGCTACACCTTC. This encodes CASSLAAGPLVGYTF.

CDR3 DNA sequence: TGTGCCAGCAGCCAACGGTACGACGGCCGGTCGAACGCCAATGAGCAGTTCTTC. Translating it yields CASSQRYDGRSNANEQFF. The chain is built from TRBV7-8 and TRBJ2-1; D not resolved. Germline CDR1 reads SGHVS; CDR2 reads FQNEAQ. Deletions cut 5 bases from V and 6 bases from J, with 26 bases between. The CDR3 covers 18 residues. The whole variable domain, filled in from reference TRBV7-8 and TRBJ2-1, reads GAGVSQSPRYKVAKRGQDVALRCDPISGHVSLFWYQQALGQGPEFLTYFQNEAQLDKSGLPSDRFFAERPEGSVSTLKIQRTQQEDSAVYLCASSQRYDGRSNANEQFFGPGTRLTVL.

This clonotype was counted between two and nine times. The chain employs TRBV4-3 and TRBJ2-1; 7 bases are a match to TRBD2. Germline CDR1 and CDR2: LGHNA and YSLEER. Losses at the gene ends were 1 base for V and 7 bases for J; bases not matched to a gene: 4. There are 14 residues in the CDR3. The chain's CDR3 is CASSQGGGGNEQFF. Written as DNA, the CDR3 is TGCGCCAGCAGCCAAGGTGGGGGGGGAAATGAGCAGTTCTTC.

The sample holds a few counts of this clonotype. V usage is TRBV7-2 and J usage is TRBJ2-1; D is unclear. The length of the CDR3 is 15 residues. V gave up 1 base and J gave up 1 base, with 8 bases separating them. Looked up from germline, CDR1 is SGHTA and CDR2 is FQGNSA. The DNA of the CDR3 is TGTGCCAGCAGCTTAGTCTTCGGTTCCTACAATGAGCAGTTCTTC. Amino acids: CASSLVFGSYNEQFF.

This clonotype was seen repeatedly, ten times or more. V is TRBV29-1 and J is TRBJ2-3; the match to TRBD2 covers 8 bases. The CDR3 totals 16 residues. Germline CDR1 and CDR2: SQVTM and ANQGSEA. J was trimmed by 0 bases and V by 4 bases; bases with no gene match: 9. The CDR3 nucleotides read TGCAGCGTTGCCGGGGGGGCGTACTCTAGCACAGATACGCAGTATTTT. Translation gives CSVAGGAYSSTDTQYF.

In its sample, this clonotype was seen a few times. This chain uses TRBV4-3 with TRBJ1-1; D not certain. The CDR3 length is 14 residues. Germline assignment: CDR1 LGHNA and CDR2 YSLEER. The V gene lost 4 bases and the J gene lost 4 bases, with 13 bases spanning the gap. The CDR3 reads CASSPVVGSTEAFF. As DNA, the CDR3 is TGCGCCAGCAGCCCCGTGGTGGGGAGCACTGAAGCTTTCTTT.